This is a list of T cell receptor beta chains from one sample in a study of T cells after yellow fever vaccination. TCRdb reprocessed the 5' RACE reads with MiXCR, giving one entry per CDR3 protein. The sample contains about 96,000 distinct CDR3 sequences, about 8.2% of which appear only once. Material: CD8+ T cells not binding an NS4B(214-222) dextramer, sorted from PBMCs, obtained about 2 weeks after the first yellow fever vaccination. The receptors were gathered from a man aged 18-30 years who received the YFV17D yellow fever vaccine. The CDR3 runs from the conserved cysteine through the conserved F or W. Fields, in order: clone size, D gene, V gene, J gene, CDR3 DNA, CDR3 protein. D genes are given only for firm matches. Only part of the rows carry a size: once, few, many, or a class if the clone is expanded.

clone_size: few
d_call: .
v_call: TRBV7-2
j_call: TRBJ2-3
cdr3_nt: TGTGCCAGCAGCTTAGACCTCGTCGGCACAGATACGCAGTATTTT
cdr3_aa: CASSLDLVGTDTQYF

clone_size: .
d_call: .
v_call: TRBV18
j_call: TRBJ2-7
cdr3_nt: TGTGCCAGCTCACCGGGACACCTCTACGAGCAGTACTTC
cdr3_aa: CASSPGHLYEQYF

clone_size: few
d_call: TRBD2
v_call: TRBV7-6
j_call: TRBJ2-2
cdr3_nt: TGTGCCAGCAGCTTAAGGCCCGGGACTAGCTCCACCGGGGAGCTGTTTTTT
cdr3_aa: CASSLRPGTSSTGELFF

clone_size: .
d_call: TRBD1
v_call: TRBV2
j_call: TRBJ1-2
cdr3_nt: TGTGCCAGCAATGACAGGGGGACCTATGGCTACACCTTC
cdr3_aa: CASNDRGTYGYTF

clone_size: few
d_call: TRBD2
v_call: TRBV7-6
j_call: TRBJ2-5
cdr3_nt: TGTGCCAGCAGCTTAGGATATAGCGGGGGGACCCAAGAGACCCAGTACTTC
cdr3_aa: CASSLGYSGGTQETQYF

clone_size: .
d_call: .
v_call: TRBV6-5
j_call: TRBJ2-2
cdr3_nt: TGTGCCAGCAGTTCACAGGAGAACACCGGGGAGCTGTTTTTT
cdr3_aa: CASSSQENTGELFF

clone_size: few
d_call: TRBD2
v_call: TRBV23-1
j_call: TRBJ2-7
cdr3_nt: TGCGCCAGCAGAGAATCGCACACCAGGGAGGGGTACTTC
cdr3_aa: CASRESHTREGYF

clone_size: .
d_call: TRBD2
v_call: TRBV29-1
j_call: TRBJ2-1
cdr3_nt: TGCAGCGTTATACCGCCTAGCGGGGAGCAGTTCTTC
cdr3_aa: CSVIPPSGEQFF

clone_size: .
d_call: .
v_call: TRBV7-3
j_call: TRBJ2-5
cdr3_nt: TGTGCCAGCAGCCCCGAGACTGGCAGTGGAGAGACCCAGTACTTC
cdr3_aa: CASSPETGSGETQYF

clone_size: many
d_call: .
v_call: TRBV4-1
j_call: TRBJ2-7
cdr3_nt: TGCGCCAGCAGCCAGGCAGCGGCCGGGGTATCCGAGCAGTACTTC
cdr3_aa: CASSQAAAGVSEQYF

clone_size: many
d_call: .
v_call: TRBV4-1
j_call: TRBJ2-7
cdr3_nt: TGCGCCAGCAGCCAAGATGGAAGGGGTGGGTACGAGCAGTACTTC
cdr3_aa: CASSQDGRGGYEQYF

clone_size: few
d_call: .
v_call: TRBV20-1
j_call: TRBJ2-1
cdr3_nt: TGCAGTGCTAGAGATCTTGCCCGCGACAGAGATGGGAGAAGTGAGCAGTTCTTC
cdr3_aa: CSARDLARDRDGRSEQFF

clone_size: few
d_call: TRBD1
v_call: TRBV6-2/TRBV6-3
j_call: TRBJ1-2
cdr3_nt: TGTGCCAGCAGTTCCTTTGTGGACAGGGGGAATGGCTACACCTTC
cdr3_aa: CASSSFVDRGNGYTF

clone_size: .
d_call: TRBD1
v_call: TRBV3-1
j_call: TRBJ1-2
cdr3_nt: TGTGCCAGCAGCCACTTGGACAGGGAAGGCTATGGCTACACCTTC
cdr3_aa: CASSHLDREGYGYTF

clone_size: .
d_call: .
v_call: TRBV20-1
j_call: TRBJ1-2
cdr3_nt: TGCAGTGCTATCCAGGGCGTGGGCTACACCTTC
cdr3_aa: CSAIQGVGYTF

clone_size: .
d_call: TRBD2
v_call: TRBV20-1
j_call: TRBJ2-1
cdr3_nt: TGCAGTGCTAGAGAACTAGCGGGGAATAACAATGAGCAGTTCTTC
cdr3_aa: CSARELAGNNNEQFF

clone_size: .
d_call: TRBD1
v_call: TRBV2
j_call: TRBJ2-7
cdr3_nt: TGTGCCAGCAGTGAATCGCGGACAGGCCACTACGAGCAGTACTTC
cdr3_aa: CASSESRTGHYEQYF

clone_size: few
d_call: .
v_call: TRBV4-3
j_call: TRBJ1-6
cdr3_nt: TGCGCCAGCAGCCAAGGGTCCGGCGGGGGACGTAATTCACCCCTCCACTTT
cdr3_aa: CASSQGSGGGRNSPLHF

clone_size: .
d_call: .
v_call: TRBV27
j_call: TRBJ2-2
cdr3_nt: TGTGCCAGCAGTTTTATTGGACAGAGTAACACCGGGGAGCTGTTTTTT
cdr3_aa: CASSFIGQSNTGELFF

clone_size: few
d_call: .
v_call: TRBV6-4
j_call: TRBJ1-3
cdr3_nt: TGTGCCAGCAGTGACTTGTGGGACACCCGCTCTGGAAACACCATATATTTT
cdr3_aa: CASSDLWDTRSGNTIYF

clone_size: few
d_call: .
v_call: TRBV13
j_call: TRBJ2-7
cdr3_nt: TGTGCCAGCAGCTTAGGCAGGTCGTCGTACGAGCAGTACTTC
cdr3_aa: CASSLGRSSYEQYF

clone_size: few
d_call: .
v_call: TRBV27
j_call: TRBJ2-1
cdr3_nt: TGTGCCAGCAGTTTATCAACAGGGAGCTCCTACAATGAGCAGTTCTTC
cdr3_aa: CASSLSTGSSYNEQFF

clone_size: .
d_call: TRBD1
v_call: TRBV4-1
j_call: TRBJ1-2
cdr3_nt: TGCGCCAGCAGCCCAGGGACAGGTGGTTTCTATGGCTACACCTTC
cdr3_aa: CASSPGTGGFYGYTF

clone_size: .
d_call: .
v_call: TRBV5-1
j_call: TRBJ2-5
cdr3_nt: TGCGCCAGCAGCTACCGGAGGTACCAAGAGACCCAGTACTTC
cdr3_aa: CASSYRRYQETQYF

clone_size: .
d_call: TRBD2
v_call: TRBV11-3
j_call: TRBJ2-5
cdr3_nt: TGTGCCAGCAGCCCGGGACTAGCAGTTCGGGAGACCCAGTACTTC
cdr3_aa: CASSPGLAVRETQYF

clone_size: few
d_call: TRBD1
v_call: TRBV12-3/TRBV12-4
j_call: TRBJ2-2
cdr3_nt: TGTGCCAGCAGCCCCCCCCGGGACAGAGCTACGAACACCGGGGAGCTGTTTTTT
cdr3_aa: CASSPPRDRATNTGELFF

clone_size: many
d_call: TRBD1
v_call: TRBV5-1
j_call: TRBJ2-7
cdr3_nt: TGCGCCAGCAGCCTCGGACAGGGGTCCTACGAGCAGTACTTC
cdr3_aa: CASSLGQGSYEQYF

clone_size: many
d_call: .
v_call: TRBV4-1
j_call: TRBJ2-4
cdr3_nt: TGCGCCAGCAGCCAACCTGGGGCCAAAAACATTCAGTACTTC
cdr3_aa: CASSQPGAKNIQYF

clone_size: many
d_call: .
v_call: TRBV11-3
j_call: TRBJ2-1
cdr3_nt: TGTGCCAGCAGCTTAGGGTACAATGAGCAGTTCTTC
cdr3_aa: CASSLGYNEQFF

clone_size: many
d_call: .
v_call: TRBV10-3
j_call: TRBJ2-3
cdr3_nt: TGTGCCATCAGTGAGTCGATTGATGGGGCTGCGGGGCACTACACAGATACGCAGTATTTT
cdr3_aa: CAISESIDGAAGHYTDTQYF

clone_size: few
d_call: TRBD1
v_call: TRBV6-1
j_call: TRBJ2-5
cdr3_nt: TGTGCCAGCAATATGGGACAGAACCAAGAGACCCAGTACTTC
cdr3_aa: CASNMGQNQETQYF

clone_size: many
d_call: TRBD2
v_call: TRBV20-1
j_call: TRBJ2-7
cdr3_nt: TGCAGTGCTAGAGACCCACGTGGGGGGGAAGAACCCTACGAGCAGTACTTC
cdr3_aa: CSARDPRGGEEPYEQYF

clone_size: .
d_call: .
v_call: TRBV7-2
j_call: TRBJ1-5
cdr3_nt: TGTGCCAGCAGCCCAGATTCAGGTGGCTATCAGCCCCAGCATTTT
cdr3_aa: CASSPDSGGYQPQHF

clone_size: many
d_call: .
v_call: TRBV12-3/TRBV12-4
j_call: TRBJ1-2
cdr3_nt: TGTGCCAGCAGTGCGGGACAAGCTAACTATGGCTACACCTTC
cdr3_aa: CASSAGQANYGYTF

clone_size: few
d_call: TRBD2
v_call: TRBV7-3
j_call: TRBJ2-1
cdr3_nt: TGTGCCAGCAGCCCCGCGGGGGGATATCAGGAGCAGTTCTTC
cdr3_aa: CASSPAGGYQEQFF

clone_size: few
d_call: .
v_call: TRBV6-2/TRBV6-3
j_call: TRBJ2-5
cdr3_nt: TGTGCCAGCAGTTACTGGGGAATCCAAGAGACCCAGTACTTC
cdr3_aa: CASSYWGIQETQYF

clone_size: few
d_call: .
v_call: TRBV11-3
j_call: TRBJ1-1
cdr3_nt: TGTGCCAGCAGCCCTCACGGGGGGTCCACTGAAGCTTTCTTT
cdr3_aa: CASSPHGGSTEAFF

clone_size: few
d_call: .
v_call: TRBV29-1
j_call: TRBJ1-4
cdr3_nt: TGCAGCGCGGCAGGGGCAGACCTACCAACTAATGAAAAACTGTTTTTT
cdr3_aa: CSAAGADLPTNEKLFF

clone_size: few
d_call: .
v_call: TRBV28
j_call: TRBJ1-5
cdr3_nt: TGTGCCAGCAGTTGGTCAAATAGCAATCAGCCCCAGCATTTT
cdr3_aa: CASSWSNSNQPQHF

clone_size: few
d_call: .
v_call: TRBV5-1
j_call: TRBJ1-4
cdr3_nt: TGCGCCAGCAGCTCCGGGGGACCTAATGAAAAACTGTTTTTT
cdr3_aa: CASSSGGPNEKLFF

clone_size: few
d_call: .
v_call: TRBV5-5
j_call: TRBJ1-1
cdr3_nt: TGTGCCAGCAGTTATGGCCCGACTGGGGGCACTGAAGCTTTCTTT
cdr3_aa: CASSYGPTGGTEAFF

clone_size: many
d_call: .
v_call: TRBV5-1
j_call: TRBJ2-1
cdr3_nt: TGCGCCAGCAGCTTGACGGGGAACAATGAGCAGTTCTTC
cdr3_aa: CASSLTGNNEQFF

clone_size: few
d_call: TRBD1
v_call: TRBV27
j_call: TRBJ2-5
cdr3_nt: TGTGCCAGCAGACCCGGGACAGGAGAGACCCAGTACTTC
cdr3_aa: CASRPGTGETQYF

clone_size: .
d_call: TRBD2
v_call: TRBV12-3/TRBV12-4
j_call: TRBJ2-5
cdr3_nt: TGTGCCAGCAGCCCGGGACTAGCGGTCCAAGAGACCCAGTACTTC
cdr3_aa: CASSPGLAVQETQYF

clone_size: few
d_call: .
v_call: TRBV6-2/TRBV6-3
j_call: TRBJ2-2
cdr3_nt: TGTGCCAGCAGTTACGGTGGGGTCCCCGGGGAGCTGTTTTTT
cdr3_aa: CASSYGGVPGELFF

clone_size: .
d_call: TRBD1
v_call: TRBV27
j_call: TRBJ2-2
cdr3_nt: TGTGCCAGCAGTCCGCGGACAGGGGCCACCGGGGAGCTGTTTTTT
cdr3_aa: CASSPRTGATGELFF

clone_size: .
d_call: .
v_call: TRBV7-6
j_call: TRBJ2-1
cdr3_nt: TGTGCCAGCAGGGGTAATAGTTTTGAGCAGTTCTTC
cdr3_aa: CASRGNSFEQFF

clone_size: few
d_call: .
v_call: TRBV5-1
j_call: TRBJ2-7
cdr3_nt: TGCGCCAGCAGGACAGGACGAGCCTACGAGCAGTACTTC
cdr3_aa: CASRTGRAYEQYF

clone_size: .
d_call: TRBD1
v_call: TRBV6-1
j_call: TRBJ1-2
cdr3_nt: TGTGCCACCCTTAGGGCCCCGGGACAGCAGTATGGCTACACCTTC
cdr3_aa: CATLRAPGQQYGYTF

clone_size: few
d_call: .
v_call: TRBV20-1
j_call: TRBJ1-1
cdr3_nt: TGCAGTGCAACGGGACTAAAGCTTAACACTGAAGCTTTCTTT
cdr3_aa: CSATGLKLNTEAFF

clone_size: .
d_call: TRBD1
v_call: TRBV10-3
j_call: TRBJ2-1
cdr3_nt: TGTGCCATCAGTGATCAGACAGGGGTTGAGCAGTTCTTC
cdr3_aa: CAISDQTGVEQFF

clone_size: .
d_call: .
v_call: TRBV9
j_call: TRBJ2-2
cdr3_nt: TGTGCCAGCAGCGTAGACACCGGGGAGCTGTTTTTT
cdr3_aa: CASSVDTGELFF

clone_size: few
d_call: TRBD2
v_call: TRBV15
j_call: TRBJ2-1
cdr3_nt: TGTGCCACCGGACCCGGGACTAGCGCTTACAATGAGCAGTTCTTC
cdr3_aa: CATGPGTSAYNEQFF